This TCR beta chain was found in a study of spatial heterogeneity in lung cancer. As for the study in general: The count of detected beta-chain sequences consistently exceeded that of alpha-chain sequences. A unique TCR and UMI combination showed up more than ten times in raw reads, on average.

The time point denotes: sample taken at primary tumor resection. Researchers sequenced whole RNA taken from tumor, nontumor lung or frozen PBMC without sorting. The library protocol tagged each TCR cDNA with a unique molecular identifier. TCRdb passed the 5' RACE reads through MiXCR, listing each CDR3 protein once. The table includes approximately 52,000 distinct CDR3 sequences, approximately 5% detected once. V was pared by 1 base and J by 4 bases, with 13 bases between. Per germline, CDR1 DFQATT and CDR2 SNEGSKA (reference sequence). The CDR3 runs 14 residues. This clonotype came up many times. This specimen consisted of PBMCs, obtained at surgery. The chain is built from TRBV20-1 and TRBJ1-1; maybe TRBD1 (6 bases). This clonotype was obtained from a male donor with early-stage non-small cell lung cancer. Written as DNA, the CDR3 is TGCAGTGCTAGAGTGGGGGGCGCGAGCACTGAAGCTTTCTTT. It translates to CSARVGGASTEAFF.